Each of the 25 T cell receptor beta chains below was sequenced from the same sample in a study of breast tumors, draining lymph nodes, adjacent tissues. TCRdb itself ran the multiplex PCR reads through MiXCR, one entry per CDR3 protein. The repertoire holds around 170,000 distinct CDR3 sequences, with about 30% as singletons. The lymph nodes were axillary draining lymph nodes from breast cancer patients. The sample was axillary lymph node tissue. Receptors were obtained from a female donor with breast cancer. Some clones in this sample may be carry-over from other donors' samples.

This clonotype was picked up a small number of times. The chain joins TRBV18 to TRBJ1-2, with TRBD1 as a possible D gene (5 bases). The germline V and J ends were trimmed by 2 bases and 4 bases, with 14 bases remaining between them. This CDR3 comprises 15 residues. From germline, CDR1 is KGHSH and CDR2 LQKENI. CDR3 sequence (DNA): TGTGCCAGCTCACCATCCCCGGACAACCCCTATGGCTACACCTTC. Its translation is CASSPSPDNPYGYTF. Based on the CDR3 plus reference TRBV18 and TRBJ1-2, the full variable domain is NAGVMQNPRHLVRRRGQEARLRCSPMKGHSHVYWYRQLPEEGLKFMVYLQKENIIDESGMPKERFSAEFPKEGPSILRIQQVVRGDSAAYFCASSPSPDNPYGYTFGSGTRLTVV.

The chain links TRBV7-8 to TRBJ1-1; D is unresolved. V lost 3 bases, J lost 3 bases, and 11 bases lay in between. This CDR3 has 14 amino acids. Germline CDR1 and CDR2: SGHVS and FQNEAQ. CDR3 sequence: CASSFGQLDTEAFF. CDR3 nucleotides: TGTGCCAGCAGCTTCGGGCAGCTGGACACTGAAGCTTTCTTT.

The sample holds many counts of this clonotype. This sequence joins TRBV7-9 and TRBJ1-2; D is perhaps TRBD1 (6 bases). CDR1 is SEHNR and CDR2 is FQNEAQ in the germline V gene (reference sequence). V was pared by 0 bases and J by 1 base, with 18 bases between. This CDR3 has 18 residues. In DNA, the CDR3 is TGTGCCAGCAGCTTAGCTGGATCAGGGACACAACGTAACTATGGCTACACCTTC. Translated: CASSLAGSGTQRNYGYTF.

This clonotype was recorded once. Being one base from a much bigger clone, this may be a read error. The chain links TRBV11-2 to TRBJ2-3; TRBD2 aligns across 9 bases. CDR3 length: 17 residues. Germline V gene sequence: CDR1 SGHAT, CDR2 FQNNGV. J gave up 4 bases and V 5 bases, and 13 bases lay outside the gene matches. In DNA form, the CDR3 reads TGTGCCAGCAGCCTCGGCGTTAGCGGGGGTCGCTCAGATACGCAGTATTTT. The encoded protein is CASSLGVSGGRSDTQYF. Drawing the rest from reference TRBV11-2 and TRBJ2-3, the complete variable domain is EAGVAQSPRYKIIEKRQSVAFWCNPISGHATLYWYQQILGQGPKLLIQFQNNGVVDDSQLPKDRFSAERLKGVDSTLKIQPAKLEDSAVYLCASSLGVSGGRSDTQYFGPGTRLTVL.

This clonotype was counted at least ten times. The J gene is TRBJ1-5, the V gene TRBV7-9, with D perhaps matching TRBD1 (6 bases). The V end lost 2 bases, the J end lost 11 bases, and 16 bases lay between the germline ends. The CDR3 consists of 14 residues. Germline lookup yields CDR1 SEHNR and CDR2 FQNEAQ (reference sequence). CDR3 sequence: CASSLSDGTRAQHF. The CDR3, as DNA: TGTGCCAGCAGCTTATCCGACGGGACAAGGGCCCAGCATTTT.

With respect to this clonotype: A much bigger clone sits one base away, suggesting this may be a read error. V usage is TRBV27 and J usage is TRBJ1-5, with 7 bases fitting TRBD1. The CDR3 length is 14 residues. V dropped 6 bases and J dropped 9; count of bases not matched to a gene: 11. Germline values: CDR1 MNHEY, CDR2 SMNVEV (reference sequence). CDR3 amino acids: CASRATGTVSPQHF. The CDR3 DNA sequence: TGTGCCAGCAGGGCGACAGGGACGGTATCGCCCCAGCATTTT.

This clonotype was observed a few times. This chain joins TRBV7-9 and TRBJ1-1; possible D gene TRBD1, 5 bases. The CDR3 runs 17 residues. Germline assignment: CDR1 SEHNR and CDR2 FQNEAQ (reference sequence). V gave up 6 bases and J gave up 2 bases, with 22 bases separating them. CDR3 DNA: TGTGCCAGCAGTACCCCGCCCGGGGGTGCCCCCAACACTGAAGCTTTCTTT. The encoded protein is CASSTPPGGAPNTEAFF.

The J gene is TRBJ2-3, the V gene TRBV6-5, with TRBD2 matching over 8 bases. There are 13 residues in the CDR3. Looked up from germline, CDR1 is MNHEY and CDR2 is SVGAGI. The ends lost 6 bases at V and 4 bases at J; junction bases unmatched: 3. Here the CDR3 DNA reads TGTGCCAGCAGGAGCGGGAGAGCAGATACGCAGTATTTT. Amino acids: CASRSGRADTQYF.

Comments on this clonotype: Germline and junction disagree at one end, which may indicate a read error. The chain is built from TRBV2 and TRBJ1-1; 7 bases line up with TRBD1. The length of the CDR3 is 13 residues. CDR1 is SNHLY and CDR2 is FYNNEI in the germline V gene. CDR3 loop: CANSGTANTEAFF. The DNA of the CDR3 is TGTGCCAACAGTGGGACAGCGAACACTGAAGCTTTCTTT. Combining the CDR3 with reference TRBV2 and TRBJ1-1 gives the whole variable domain EPEVTQTPSHQVTQMGQEVILRCVPISNHLYFYWYRQILGQKVEFLVSFYNNEISEKSEIFDDQFSVERPDGSNFTLKIRSTKLEDSAMYFCANSGTANTEAFFGQGTRLTVV.

This chain uses TRBV11-3 with TRBJ2-3, with a tentative D call TRBD1 (7 bases). CDR1 SGHNT and CDR2 YENEEA come from the germline V gene. V was trimmed by 5 bases and J by 11 bases, leaving 23 bases between them. This CDR3 is 15 amino acids long. CDR3 nucleotides: TGTGCCAGCAGCCGCCGAGGAGGGGGCCACAATGAGCAGTATTTT. This codes for CASSRRGGGHNEQYF.

Notes on this clonotype: A much larger clone lies one base from this, so it may be a read error. The chain is built from TRBV6-5 and TRBJ2-7; unclear D gene. CDR1 and CDR2 from the germline V gene are MNHEY and SVGAGI. V was pared by 5 bases and J by 1 base, with 9 bases between. The CDR3 is made up of 13 amino acids. As DNA, the CDR3 is TGTGCCAGCAGTCACGCGAGGTCCTACGAGCAGTACTTC. This translates into CASSHARSYEQYF.

Remarks on this clonotype: A much more abundant neighbour one base away suggests this may be a read error. The chain carries TRBV11-2 and TRBJ1-3, with 8 nucleotides matching TRBD1. The CDR3 length is 15 residues. J was trimmed by 2 bases and V by 5 bases; bases with no gene match: 5. Germline V gene data show CDR1 as SGHAT and CDR2 as FQNNGV. The CDR3 protein is CASSKDRAPGNTIYF. CDR3 bases: TGTGCCAGCAGCAAGGACAGGGCACCTGGAAACACCATATATTTT.

This clonotype was counted once. At one boundary the junction diverges from the germline segment, which might be a read error. The chain has TRBV20-1 and TRBJ1-5; D is undetermined. Germline loops: CDR1 DFQATT, CDR2 SNEGSKA (reference sequence). This CDR3 has 14 amino acids. This CDR3 reads CSGSAGRVNPPQHF. Written as DNA, the CDR3 is TGCAGTGGTTCGGCAGGTCGTGTCAATCCGCCCCAGCATTTT.

In this sample, this clonotype turned up once. The CDR3 does not close with the conserved phenylalanine or tryptophan, likely indicating a read error. This rearrangement joins TRBV20-1 to TRBJ2-3; D call uncertain. CDR3 size: 14 residues. V was pared by 6 bases and J by 0 bases, with 13 bases between. In germline, CDR1 is DFQATT, CDR2 SNEGSKA (reference sequence). The CDR3 here is CSARIVGSTDTQYS. The DNA for the CDR3 is TGCAGTGCCCGGATAGTGGGAAGCACAGATACGCAGTATTCT.

The chain is built from TRBV2 and TRBJ2-2; D not certain. The germline CDR1 and CDR2 sequences are SNHLY and FYNNEI. V shed 2 bases and J shed 4 bases, with 2 bases lying between them. The length of the CDR3 is 12 residues. This CDR3 reads CASSEITGELFF. CDR3 nucleotide sequence: TGTGCCAGCAGTGAAATCACCGGGGAGCTGTTTTTT. The whole variable domain, filled in from reference TRBV2 and TRBJ2-2, reads EPEVTQTPSHQVTQMGQEVILRCVPISNHLYFYWYRQILGQKVEFLVSFYNNEISEKSEIFDDQFSVERPDGSNFTLKIRSTKLEDSAMYFCASSEITGELFFGEGSRLTVL.

The gene calls are TRBV2 and TRBJ1-6; possible D gene TRBD1, 6 bases. Germline values: CDR1 SNHLY, CDR2 FYNNEI. The CDR3 has 12 amino acids. V was cut by 2 bases and J by 10 bases, with 6 bases left in between. DNA of the CDR3: TGTGCCAGCAGTGAACAGGGGTCACCCCTCCACTTT. It translates to CASSEQGSPLHF.

This clonotype appeared many times. V is TRBV9 and J is TRBJ1-6; tentatively, D is TRBD1 (5 bases). This CDR3 contains 12 residues. V was trimmed by 4 bases and J by 8 bases, leaving 7 bases between them. From germline, CDR1 is SGDLS and CDR2 YYNGEE. CDR3 nucleotide sequence: TGTGCCAGCAGCTCCAGGGATTCACCCCTCCACTTT. Translation: CASSSRDSPLHF.

The rearrangement links TRBV11-3 to TRBJ2-7; D remains ambiguous. Trimming took 1 base from V and 12 from J, leaving 22 bases between them. Germline lookup yields CDR1 SGHNT and CDR2 YENEEA. This CDR3 has 15 amino acids. The CDR3 loop is CASSLVSQSVGPRYF. The CDR3 DNA sequence: TGTGCCAGCAGCTTAGTCTCCCAGTCGGTAGGCCCACGGTACTTC.

Turning to this clonotype: With a much larger clone just one base away, this may be a read error. This chain links TRBV12-3 or TRBV12-4 with TRBJ2-3; 10 bases map to TRBD2. The CDR3 length is 16 residues. V shed 3 bases, J shed 6 bases, and the junction held 9 bases outside the gene matches. CDR3 bases: TGTGCCAGCAGTTTCACTTTCGGTAGCGGGGGGGATACGCAGTATTTT. Its protein product is CASSFTFGSGGDTQYF.

Of note for this clonotype: One base away lies a much larger clone, so this may be a sequencing read error. J is TRBJ1-2 and V is TRBV6-5; D gene ambiguous. The germline CDR1 and CDR2 sequences are MNHEY and SVGAGI. The CDR3 is made up of 11 amino acids. V was shortened by 8 bases and J by 8 bases, with 12 bases between the two germline ends. The CDR3 nucleotides read TGTGCCAGCGGAGATTCAGTGGGCTACACCTTC. It yields the protein CASGDSVGYTF.

With respect to this clonotype: This clone may be a read error of a much larger clone one base away. The gene calls are TRBV12-3 or TRBV12-4 and TRBJ1-3, with D unresolved. With 8 bases removed from V and 0 bases from J, the gap between germline ends came to 17 bases. The CDR3 loop spans 16 amino acids. For the CDR3, the DNA is TGTGCCAGCCGCGCCCTGGCGGTAGGCTCTGGAAACACCATATATTTT. The encoded protein is CASRALAVGSGNTIYF.

A remark on this clonotype: Given a much more abundant clone one base away, this may be a read error. The rearrangement links TRBV12-3 or TRBV12-4 to TRBJ1-6; tentatively, D is TRBD1 (5 bases). The ends were cut back, 3 bases at V and 9 bases at J, with 15 bases in the middle. This CDR3 comprises 15 residues. Here the CDR3 DNA reads TGTGCCAGCAGTTTCCAGGGAAGGGGCGGTTCACCCCTCCACTTT. It translates to CASSFQGRGGSPLHF.

This clonotype was detected many times. The chain employs TRBV4-1 and TRBJ2-2; 7 bases are a match to TRBD1. J was trimmed by 2 bases and V by 0 bases; bases with no gene match: 3. Germline CDR1 is MGHRA and CDR2 is YSYEKL. This CDR3 has 16 residues. CDR3 protein: CASSQEQGINTGELFF. DNA of the CDR3: TGCGCCAGCAGCCAAGAACAGGGGATCAACACCGGGGAGCTGTTTTTT.

This clonotype was seen repeatedly, ten times or more. This chain connects TRBV2 to TRBJ2-3; possible D gene TRBD2, 7 bases. Between the trimmed V and J ends, which lost 8 bases and 6 bases, there was a span of 18 bases. From germline, CDR1 is SNHLY and CDR2 FYNNEI. The CDR3 extends over 14 amino acids. For the CDR3, the DNA is TGTGCCAGCGGGGGGGGCCTACCAACGGATACGCAGTATTTT. It encodes CASGGGLPTDTQYF.

This clonotype was detected many times. This chain links TRBV10-3 with TRBJ2-7; a possible D gene is TRBD1 (5 bases). The CDR3 loop spans 14 amino acids. V shed 4 bases and J shed 2 bases, with 12 bases lying between them. CDR1 ENHRY and CDR2 SYGVKD come from the germline V gene. CDR3 sequence reads: CAISVTGSPYEQYF. The CDR3 coding sequence is TGTGCCATCAGTGTTACAGGCTCCCCCTACGAGCAGTACTTC.